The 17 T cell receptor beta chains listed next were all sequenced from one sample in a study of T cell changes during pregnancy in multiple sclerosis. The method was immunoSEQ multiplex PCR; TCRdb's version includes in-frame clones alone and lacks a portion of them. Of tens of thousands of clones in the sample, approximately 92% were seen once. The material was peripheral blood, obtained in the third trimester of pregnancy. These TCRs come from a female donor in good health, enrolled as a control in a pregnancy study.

The CDR3 protein is CASSSGTGGVNQPQHF. The CDR3 nucleotides read TGTGCCAGCTCGTCTGGGACAGGGGGCGTCAATCAGCCCCAGCATTTT. The gene calls are TRBV2 and TRBJ1-5; 12 nucleotides match TRBD1. This CDR3 region has 16 residues. Germline trimming cut 8 bases from V and 3 bases from J; bases unmatched to any gene: 8. The V gene's germline CDR1 is SNHLY and CDR2 FYNNEI.

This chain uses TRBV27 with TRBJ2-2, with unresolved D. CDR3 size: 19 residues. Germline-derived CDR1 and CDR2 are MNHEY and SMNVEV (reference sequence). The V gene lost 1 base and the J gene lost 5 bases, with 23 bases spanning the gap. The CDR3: CASSLYSAPRQVYTGELFF. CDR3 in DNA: TGTGCCAGCAGTTTATATTCCGCGCCGAGACAAGTATATACCGGGGAGCTGTTTTTT.

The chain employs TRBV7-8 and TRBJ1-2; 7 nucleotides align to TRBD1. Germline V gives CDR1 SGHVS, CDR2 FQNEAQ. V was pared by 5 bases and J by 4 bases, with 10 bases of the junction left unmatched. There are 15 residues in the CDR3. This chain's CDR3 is CASSPTGTELYGYTF. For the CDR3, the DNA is TGTGCCAGCAGCCCAACCGGGACAGAACTCTATGGCTACACCTTC.

The CDR3 reads CASSSLRGRDTEAFF. CDR3 nucleotides: TGTGCCAGCAGCAGTCTACGGGGGAGAGACACTGAAGCTTTCTTT. This chain connects TRBV14 to TRBJ1-1, with D possibly TRBD1 on 5 matching bases. Deletions cut 5 bases from V and 3 bases from J, with 16 bases between. This CDR3 contains 15 residues. Germline lookup yields CDR1 SGHDN and CDR2 FVKESK.

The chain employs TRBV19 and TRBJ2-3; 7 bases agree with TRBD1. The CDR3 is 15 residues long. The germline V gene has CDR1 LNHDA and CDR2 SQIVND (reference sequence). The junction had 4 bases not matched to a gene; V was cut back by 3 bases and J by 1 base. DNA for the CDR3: TGTGCCAGTAGTATTCGACAGGGTGGCACAGATACGCAGTATTTT. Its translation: CASSIRQGGTDTQYF.

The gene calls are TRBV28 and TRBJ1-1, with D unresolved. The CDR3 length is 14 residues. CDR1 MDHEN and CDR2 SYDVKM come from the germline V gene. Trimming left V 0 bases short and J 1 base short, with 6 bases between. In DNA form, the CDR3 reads TGTGCCAGCAGTTTATGGGACTCGAACACTGAAGCTTTCTTT. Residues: CASSLWDSNTEAFF.

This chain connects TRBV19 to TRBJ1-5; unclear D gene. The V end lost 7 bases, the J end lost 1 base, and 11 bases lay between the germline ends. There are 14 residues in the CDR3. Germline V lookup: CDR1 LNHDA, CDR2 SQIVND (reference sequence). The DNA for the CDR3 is TGTGCCAGTAAAGAGGTAGTAAGCAATCAGCCCCAGCATTTT. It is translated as CASKEVVSNQPQHF.

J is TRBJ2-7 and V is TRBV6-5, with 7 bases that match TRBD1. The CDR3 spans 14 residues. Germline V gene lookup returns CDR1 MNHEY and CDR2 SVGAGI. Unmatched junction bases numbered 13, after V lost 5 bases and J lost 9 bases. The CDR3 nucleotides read TGTGCCAGCAGTCCCCGACAGGGCTTAAGTGGGCAGTACTTC. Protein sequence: CASSPRQGLSGQYF.

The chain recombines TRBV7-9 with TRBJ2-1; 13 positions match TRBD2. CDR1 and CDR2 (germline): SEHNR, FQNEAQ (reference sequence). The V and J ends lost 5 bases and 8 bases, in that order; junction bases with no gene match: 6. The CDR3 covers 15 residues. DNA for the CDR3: TGTGCCAGCAGCCGACCGGGACTAGCGGGGTATGAGCAGTTCTTC. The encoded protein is CASSRPGLAGYEQFF.

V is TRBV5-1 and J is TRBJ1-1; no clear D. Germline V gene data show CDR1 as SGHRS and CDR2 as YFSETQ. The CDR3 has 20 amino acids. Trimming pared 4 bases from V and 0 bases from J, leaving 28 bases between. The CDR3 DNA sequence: TGCGCCAGCAGCCCTCCACAGCGACCCCTCTATAAGGAGGTGAACACTGAAGCTTTCTTT. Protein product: CASSPPQRPLYKEVNTEAFF.

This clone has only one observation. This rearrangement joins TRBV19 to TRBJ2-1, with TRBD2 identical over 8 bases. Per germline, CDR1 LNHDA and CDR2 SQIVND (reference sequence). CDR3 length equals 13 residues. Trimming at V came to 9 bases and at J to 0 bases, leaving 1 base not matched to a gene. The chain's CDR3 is CASGTSSYNEQFF. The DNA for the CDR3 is TGTGCCAGCGGGACTAGCTCCTACAATGAGCAGTTCTTC.

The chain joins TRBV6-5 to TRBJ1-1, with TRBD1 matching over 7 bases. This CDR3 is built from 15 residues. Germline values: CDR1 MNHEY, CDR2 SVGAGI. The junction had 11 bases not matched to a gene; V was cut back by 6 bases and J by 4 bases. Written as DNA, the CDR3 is TGTGCCAGCAGGCCGACCGGGACAGAGATCACTGAAGCTTTCTTT. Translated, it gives CASRPTGTEITEAFF.

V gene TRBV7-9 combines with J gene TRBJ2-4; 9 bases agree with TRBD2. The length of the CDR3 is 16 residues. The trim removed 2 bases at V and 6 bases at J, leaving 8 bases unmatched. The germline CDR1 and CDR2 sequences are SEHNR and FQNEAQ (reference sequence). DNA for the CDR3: TGTGCCAGCAGCTTAAGCGGGAGGAGGTCTGGAAACATTCAGTACTTC. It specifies CASSLSGRRSGNIQYF.

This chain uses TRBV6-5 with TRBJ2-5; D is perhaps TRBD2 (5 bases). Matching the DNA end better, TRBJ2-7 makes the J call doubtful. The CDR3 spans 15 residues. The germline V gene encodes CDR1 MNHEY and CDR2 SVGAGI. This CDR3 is CASSFSPEAAYEQYF. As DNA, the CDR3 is TGTGCCAGCAGTTTTTCCCCGGAGGCTGCCTACGAGCAGTACTTC.

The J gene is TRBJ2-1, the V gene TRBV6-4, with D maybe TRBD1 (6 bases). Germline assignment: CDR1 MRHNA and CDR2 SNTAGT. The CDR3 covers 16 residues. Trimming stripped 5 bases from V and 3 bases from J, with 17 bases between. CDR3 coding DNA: TGTGCCAGCAGTATTTTAGGGGGAGCGGTCTACAATGAGCAGTTCTTC. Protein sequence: CASSILGGAVYNEQFF.

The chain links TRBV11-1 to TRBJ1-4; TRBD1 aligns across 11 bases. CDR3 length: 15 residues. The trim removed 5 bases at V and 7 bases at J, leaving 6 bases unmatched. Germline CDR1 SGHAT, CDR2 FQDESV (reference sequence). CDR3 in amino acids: CASSLTGTGGEKLFF. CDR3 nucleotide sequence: TGTGCCAGCAGCCTCACCGGGACAGGGGGTGAAAAACTGTTTTTT.

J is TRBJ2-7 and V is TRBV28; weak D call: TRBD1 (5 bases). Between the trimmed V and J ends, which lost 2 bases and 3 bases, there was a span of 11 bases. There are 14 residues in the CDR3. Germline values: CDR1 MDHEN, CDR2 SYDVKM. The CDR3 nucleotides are TGTGCCAGCAGTTTACAGGGAAATATCTACGAGCAGTACTTC. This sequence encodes CASSLQGNIYEQYF.